Ten or more counts support the clone carrying this TCR beta chain. Its specificity is unknown. This sample is drawn from a study of CD8 T cells in ankylosing spondylitis. Overall study findings and caveats: Roughly eight highly homologous variants made up a TCR beta motif that seemed to typify ankylosing spondylitis blood. Clones tied to disease were said to be significantly enriched in matched ankylosing spondylitis synovial fluid.

The CDR3 runs 14 residues. Trimming removed 0 bases from V and 1 base from J; junction bases left unmatched: 0. Germline-derived CDR1 and CDR2 are SGHRS and YFSETQ. A quantitative 5'-RACE method, one with molecular barcodes, was used to make TCR beta libraries. From the 5' RACE reads, TCRdb called clonotypes with MiXCR, one entry per CDR3 protein. The sample shows some 220,000 distinct CDR3 sequences, 7% to 10% of them seen only once. This chain uses TRBV5-1 with TRBJ1-1; 7 bases are shared with TRBD1. The sample comprised blood, either unsorted or a sorted T cell fraction (not recorded which). This TCR came from a female donor with ankylosing spondylitis or in good health (not recorded which). CDR3 protein: CASSLGDRNTEAFF. CDR3 nucleotide sequence: TGCGCCAGCAGCTTGGGGGACAGGAACACTGAAGCTTTCTTT.